This section outlines one TCR beta chain sequence together with its context. Germline V lookup: CDR1 LGHNA, CDR2 YNFKEQ. The V and J ends lost 8 bases and 1 base respectively, with 18 bases between them. This CDR3 is 16 amino acids long. This sample is part of a study of blood T cell repertoires in COVID-19. Per the original data handling: Estimation of nucleated cell counts was performed using reference gene primer amplification. Sequencing used immunoSEQ multiplex PCR; TCRdb keeps in-frame clones, though not all of them. D and trimming were read from the DNA, whereas the V and J calls and clone size are those reported in that table. The table records about 160,000 clones, around 92% of them present only once.

This rearrangement joins TRBV4-2 to TRBJ2-4, with a weak D call TRBD2 (6 bases). Sequenced: peripheral blood. The clonotype comes from a man younger than 40 with COVID-19, enrolled during active disease. DNA for the CDR3: TGTGCCAGCCCTAGGAATCTTGGGAGGGCCAAAAACATTCAGTACTTC. Translated: CASPRNLGRAKNIQYF.